This T cell receptor beta chain emerged from a study of blood T cell repertoires in COVID-19. V trimming: 3 bases; J trimming: 3 bases; junction bases outside the gene matches: 6. Germline-derived CDR1 and CDR2 are SQVTM and ANQGSEA. This CDR3 has 14 residues. Authors' analysis steps: The authors estimated nucleated cell counts from reference gene primer amplification. Some clones are missing from TCRdb's copy, which holds only in-frame ones; the method was immunoSEQ multiplex PCR. The V and J calls and clone size were taken over from that table, and D and trimming were inferred from the DNA. The sample lists 45,000 to 65,000 clones, around 86% occurring once.

The chain links TRBV29-1 to TRBJ2-7, with TRBD1 matching 9 bases. Material for sequencing was peripheral blood. The TCR comes from a man aged 65 to 85 with active COVID-19. In nucleotides, the CDR3 is TGCAGCGTTGAGTTCCGGGACAGGGTCTACGAGCAGTACTTC. This sequence encodes CSVEFRDRVYEQYF.